These 18 T cell receptor beta chains were all obtained from the same sample, sequenced in a study of regulatory T cells in long-lasting Graves disease. As for time point: newly diagnosed GD, antithyroid drugs for less than 3 months. Scientists built the TCR library using RNA that was extracted from PBMCs. HTBI primers from iRepertoire and Arm-PCR of CDR3 regions yielded the TCR beta libraries. TCRdb ran MiXCR on the multiplex PCR reads and lists one entry per CDR3 protein. This sample has about 440,000 distinct CDR3 sequences, with 14% to 15% found just once. This sample was also put to use in a study of T cells in Graves' hyperthyroidism and ophthalmopathy.

This specimen was peripheral blood mononuclear cells (PBMCs), taken at new diagnosis, from a patient treated with antithyroid drugs. These receptors came from a woman in her twenties or thirties with Graves disease.

This clonotype was picked up many times. Written as DNA, the CDR3 is TGCAGCGTTGTACTAGCGGGAGGGGGTTACGAGCAGTACTTC. Protein product: CSVVLAGGGYEQYF. The rearrangement uses TRBV29-1 and TRBJ2-7; 13 positions match TRBD2. Per germline, CDR1 SQVTM and CDR2 ANQGSEA. This CDR3 has 14 amino acids. The trim removed 4 bases at V and 4 bases at J, leaving 4 bases unmatched.

This clonotype was recorded at least ten times. The chain has TRBV7-3 and TRBJ2-1; the D gene is possibly TRBD2 (8 bases). The CDR3 extends over 15 amino acids. The germline CDR1 and CDR2 sequences are SGHTA and FQGTGA. Trimming removed 5 bases at V and 4 bases at J, with 15 bases between. The CDR3 loop reads CASSRGGGRYNEQFF. The CDR3 DNA follows: TGTGCCAGCAGCCGAGGGGGCGGGAGGTACAATGAGCAGTTCTTC. The full variable domain, in which reference TRBV7-3 and TRBJ2-1 provide the parts outside the CDR3, is GAGVSQTPSNKVTEKGKYVELRCDPISGHTALYWYRQSLGQGPEFLIYFQGTGAADDSGLPNDRFFAVRPEGSVSTLKIQRTERGDSAVYLCASSRGGGRYNEQFFGPGTRLTVL.

There are many counts of this clonotype. CDR3 in amino acids: CASSYSALQSTDTQYF. The DNA for the CDR3 is TGTGCCAGCAGTTACTCTGCGCTTCAAAGCACAGATACGCAGTATTTT. This chain connects TRBV6-5 to TRBJ2-3; unclear D gene. Germline-derived CDR1 and CDR2 are MNHEY and SVGAGI. The ends were cut back, 0 bases at V and 0 bases at J, with 10 bases in the middle. This CDR3 has 16 residues.

This clonotype appeared many times. This chain uses TRBV4-1 with TRBJ2-1; 14 nucleotides align to TRBD2. Losses at the gene ends were 1 base for V and 5 bases for J; bases not matched to a gene: 4. This CDR3 region has 17 residues. Germline CDR1 is MGHRA and CDR2 is YSYEKL. The CDR3, as DNA: TGCGCCAGCAGCCAAGTAGGGACTAGCGGGAGCCACAATGAGCAGTTCTTC. Protein sequence: CASSQVGTSGSHNEQFF.

At least ten counts were recorded for this clonotype. The V gene is TRBV20-1, the J gene TRBJ2-7; 8 positions match TRBD2. V lost 4 bases to trimming and J lost 6 bases; unmatched junction nucleotides: 17. CDR1 and CDR2 (germline): DFQATT, SNEGSKA (reference sequence). This CDR3 region has 16 residues. The DNA of the CDR3 is TGCAGTGCTAACTTCCTGACTGTAGCGGGATCTCTCGAGCAGTACTTC. This translates into CSANFLTVAGSLEQYF.

The chain couples TRBV6-1 to TRBJ2-7; D remains ambiguous. V was trimmed by 2 bases and J by 3 bases, leaving 14 bases between them. CDR3 size: 15 residues. Germline lookup yields CDR1 MNHNS and CDR2 SASEGT. DNA for the CDR3: TGTGCCAGCAGTGAACTGGCCACCCATGGCTACGAGCAGTACTTC. Protein: CASSELATHGYEQYF.

The chain has TRBV28 and TRBJ2-1; 16 bases fit TRBD2. The CDR3 is 16 amino acids. The V segment lost 5 bases and the J segment 8 bases; nucleotides outside the gene matches: 6. CDR1 is MDHEN, CDR2 SYDVKM, per germline. CDR3 residues: CASSPGTSGRAYEQFF. The DNA of the CDR3 is TGTGCCAGCAGTCCCGGGACTAGCGGGAGGGCCTATGAGCAGTTCTTC.

This clonotype was recorded a few times. J is TRBJ1-5 and V is TRBV18; possible D gene TRBD1, 5 bases. The germline V and J ends were trimmed by 2 bases and 7 bases, with 21 bases remaining between them. Germline assignment: CDR1 KGHSH and CDR2 LQKENI. The CDR3 extends over 17 amino acids. In DNA, the CDR3 is TGTGCCAGCTCACCATATAGTGGGGCCGACAACGGGCAGCCCCAGCATTTT. It specifies CASSPYSGADNGQPQHF. Using reference TRBV18 and TRBJ1-5 for the parts outside the CDR3, the full variable domain is NAGVMQNPRHLVRRRGQEARLRCSPMKGHSHVYWYRQLPEEGLKFMVYLQKENIIDESGMPKERFSAEFPKEGPSILRIQQVVRGDSAAYFCASSPYSGADNGQPQHFGDGTRLSIL.

The rearrangement joins TRBV19 to TRBJ2-7, with 9 nucleotides matching TRBD1. Germline V gives CDR1 LNHDA, CDR2 SQIVND (reference sequence). With V trimmed by 4 bases and J by 4 bases, 8 bases remained unmatched. The CDR3 has 15 amino acids. CDR3 residues: CASSNRGPPFYEQYF. The DNA of the CDR3 is TGTGCCAGTAGTAACAGGGGGCCTCCGTTTTACGAGCAGTACTTC.

Concerning this clonotype: A single base separates this from a much larger clone, so it may be a read error. The chain recombines TRBV12-5 with TRBJ2-1; TRBD2 matches at 10 bases. This CDR3 is built from 15 residues. CDR1 LGHNT and CDR2 FRNRAP come from the germline V gene. Unmatched junction bases numbered 6, after V lost 4 bases and J lost 6 bases. The CDR3 nucleotides read TGTGCTAGTGGTTCCGATCAGCGGGAGGGCAATGAGCAGTTCTTC. This gives the protein CASGSDQREGNEQFF.

V and J are TRBV30 and TRBJ1-1, with a tentative D call TRBD1 (5 bases). The CDR3 covers 12 residues. The V end lost 3 bases, the J end lost 10 bases, and 15 bases lay between the germline ends. In germline, CDR1 is GTSNPN, CDR2 SVGIG (reference sequence). This CDR3 is CAWRPGPGRAFF. As DNA, the CDR3 is TGTGCCTGGAGGCCGGGGCCGGGGAGAGCTTTCTTT.

The V gene is TRBV7-9, the J gene TRBJ2-2; 9 bases agree with TRBD2. CDR1 and CDR2 from the germline V gene are SEHNR and FQNEAQ (reference sequence). The CDR3 sequence is 17 residues long. The V and J ends lost 1 base and 1 base, in that order; junction bases with no gene match: 4. The CDR3 DNA sequence: TGTGCCAGCAGCTTAGTCCTAGCGGGGATGAACACCGGGGAGCTGTTTTTT. Encoded protein: CASSLVLAGMNTGELFF.

This chain links TRBV5-1 with TRBJ2-3; D gene ambiguous. V shed 1 base and J shed 7 bases, with 13 bases lying between them. Per the germline V gene, CDR1 is SGHRS and CDR2 is YFSETQ. There are 14 residues in the CDR3. The CDR3 DNA follows: TGCGCCAGCAGCTTGTCGGGTGGGGAAAATACGCAGTATTTT. Protein product: CASSLSGGENTQYF.

The chain joins TRBV7-8 to TRBJ1-1; D gene unclear. This CDR3 contains 13 residues. Germline CDR1 SGHVS, CDR2 FQNEAQ. Trimming stripped 11 bases from V and 4 bases from J, with 17 bases between. This chain's CDR3 is CASAVLRSTEAFF. The CDR3 bases are TGTGCCTCGGCAGTTTTGAGAAGCACTGAAGCTTTCTTT.

The chain links TRBV28 to TRBJ1-1; tentative D call: TRBD1 (5 bases). V gave up 9 bases and J gave up 1 base, with 21 bases separating them. The CDR3 runs to 16 residues. The germline V gene has CDR1 MDHEN and CDR2 SYDVKM. CDR3 protein: CASTQFMGVTNTEAFF. The CDR3 DNA is TGTGCCAGTACACAGTTTATGGGGGTAACGAACACTGAAGCTTTCTTT.

This clonotype was counted between two and nine times. The chain employs TRBV11-2 and TRBJ1-4; no reliable D call. This CDR3 region has 14 residues. V was shortened by 1 base and J by 5 bases, with 8 bases between the two germline ends. From germline, CDR1 is SGHAT and CDR2 FQNNGV. This CDR3 is CASSLGVTNEKLFF. DNA for the CDR3: TGTGCCAGCAGCTTAGGGGTTACCAATGAAAAACTGTTTTTT. The variable domain in full, with the rest retrieved from reference TRBV11-2 and TRBJ1-4, is EAGVAQSPRYKIIEKRQSVAFWCNPISGHATLYWYQQILGQGPKLLIQFQNNGVVDDSQLPKDRFSAERLKGVDSTLKIQPAKLEDSAVYLCASSLGVTNEKLFFGSGTQLSVL.

The CDR3 is CASSSPWGPYNEQFF. DNA for the CDR3: TGTGCCAGTAGTTCCCCCTGGGGTCCCTACAATGAGCAGTTCTTC. V gene TRBV19 combines with J gene TRBJ2-1, with D unresolved. This CDR3 is built from 15 residues. V was trimmed by 5 bases and J by 2 bases, leaving 13 bases between them. CDR1 is LNHDA, CDR2 SQIVND, per germline (reference sequence).

This clonotype was recorded a few times. The chain links TRBV13 to TRBJ2-7, with D unclear. Deletions cut 5 bases from V and 3 bases from J, with 14 bases between. CDR1 and CDR2 (germline): PRHDT, FYEKMQ (reference sequence). The CDR3 has 14 amino acids. This CDR3 reads CASSPRSPGYEQYF. The DNA for the CDR3 is TGTGCCAGCAGCCCACGAAGTCCCGGCTACGAGCAGTACTTC.